Below, 11 T cell receptor beta chains from the same sample are listed, as sequenced in a study of T cell repertoires in cytomegalovirus infection (dated by TCRdb to about 2019). The instrument given in TCRdb is Illumina HiSeq 1500. The public reads were reprocessed in TCRdb via fastp at Q25 and MiXCR, keeping in-frame beta chains. Each entry merges the rows of one CDR3 protein and shows their most common DNA and genes. The sample table records about 450,000 distinct CDR3 sequences; approximately 33% of these occur just once. The biggest ten clones account for 12% to 15% of the sample. The sample taken for sequencing was PBMCs. The receptors were sampled from a human donor in good health (CMV status not recorded). Some clones in this sample may be carry-over from other donors' samples.

This clonotype turned up a few times. The chain uses TRBV6-6 and TRBJ1-1; D is possibly TRBD1 (5 bases). CDR1 MNHNY and CDR2 SVGAGI come from the germline V gene (reference sequence). The CDR3 runs to 15 residues. V was shortened by 5 bases and J by 1 base, with 14 bases between the two germline ends. The CDR3 loop is CASSPTGQQNTEAFF. CDR3 bases: TGTGCCAGCAGTCCAACGGGGCAGCAGAACACTGAAGCTTTCTTT.

Only a few counts were recorded for this clonotype. A read error is possible here, since a much larger clone lies one base away. The chain couples TRBV12-3 or TRBV12-4 to TRBJ1-2, with a weak D call TRBD1 (5 bases). CDR3 length: 12 residues. CDR3 loop: CASSFEGYVYTF. The CDR3 bases are TGTGCCAGCAGTTTCGAGGGGTATGTCTACACCTTC.

About this clonotype itself: The missing conserved phenylalanine or tryptophan at the end of this CDR3 makes a read error likely. V and J are TRBV7-2 and TRBJ1-2, with a possible D match to TRBD1 (5 bases). Germline V gene lookup returns CDR1 SGHTA and CDR2 FQGNSA. The CDR3 sequence is 13 residues long. V was trimmed by 5 bases and J by 5 bases, leaving 12 bases between them. For the CDR3, the DNA is TGTGCCAGCAGCCCCGACAGAGATTATGGCTACACCGTC. This sequence encodes CASSPDRDYGYTV.

This clonotype has just a few counts. This sequence joins TRBV4-2 and TRBJ2-3, with TRBD1 identical over 12 bases. Unmatched junction bases numbered 5, after V lost 1 base and J lost 6 bases. The germline V gene has CDR1 LGHNA and CDR2 YNFKEQ. CDR3 length: 16 residues. The CDR3 nucleotides are TGTGCCAGCAGCCAAGTGGGACAGGGGGCAACGGATACGCAGTATTTT. Its translation is CASSQVGQGATDTQYF.

This clonotype has ten or more counts. The V and J genes are TRBV19 and TRBJ2-1; D is perhaps TRBD2 (5 bases). The CDR3 runs 18 residues. Germline CDR1 LNHDA, CDR2 SQIVND (reference sequence). Trimming took 3 bases from V and 1 from J, leaving 19 bases between them. DNA for the CDR3: TGTGCCAGTAGTATGGACCCTACGGACTTACTGTCCTACAATGAGCAGTTCTTC. This encodes CASSMDPTDLLSYNEQFF. The full variable domain, completed using reference TRBV19 and TRBJ2-1, is DGGITQSPKYLFRKEGQNVTLSCEQNLNHDAMYWYRQDPGQGLRLIYYSQIVNDFQKGDIAEGYSVSREKKESFPLTVTSAQKNPTAFYLCASSMDPTDLLSYNEQFFGPGTRLTVL.

This clonotype was counted many times. This sequence joins TRBV7-8 and TRBJ1-5, with D possibly being TRBD1 (6 bases). The CDR3 consists of 13 residues. CDR1 is SGHVS, CDR2 FQNEAQ, per germline. The V gene lost 4 bases and the J gene lost 3 bases, with 7 bases spanning the gap. Here the CDR3 reads CASSWTANQPQHF. In DNA form, the CDR3 reads TGTGCCAGCAGCTGGACAGCCAATCAGCCCCAGCATTTT.

V and J are TRBV6-5 and TRBJ2-1; TRBD2 matches 13 bases. CDR1 is MNHEY and CDR2 is SVGAGI in the germline V gene. The CDR3 contains 16 residues. The J segment lost 10 bases and the V segment lost 0 bases, leaving 6 bases of the junction unmatched. CDR3 residues: CASSYSGGTSGVEQFF. The DNA of the CDR3 is TGTGCCAGCAGTTACTCCGGGGGGACTAGCGGGGTCGAGCAGTTCTTC.

On this clonotype itself: One base away lies a much larger clone, so this may be a sequencing read error. J is TRBJ1-3 and V is TRBV7-2; 7 nucleotides line up with TRBD1. V shed 4 bases, J shed 11 bases, and the junction held 14 bases outside the gene matches. The germline V gene has CDR1 SGHTA and CDR2 FQGNSA. This CDR3 is 15 amino acids long. The CDR3 reads CASSYNPRQGHPIYF. Written as DNA, the CDR3 is TGTGCCAGCAGCTACAACCCGCGACAGGGCCACCCCATATATTTT.

The chain carries TRBV4-2 and TRBJ2-7; 10 bases align to TRBD2. V trimming: 4 bases; J trimming: 3 bases; junction bases outside the gene matches: 9. The V gene's germline CDR1 is LGHNA and CDR2 YNFKEQ. The CDR3 covers 16 residues. DNA for the CDR3: TGTGCCAGCAGCCCTGAACCGGGACTAGCGAACTACGAGCAGTACTTC. Protein sequence: CASSPEPGLANYEQYF.

This chain uses TRBV5-4 with TRBJ2-1; possible D gene TRBD1, 5 bases. CDR1 and CDR2 (germline): SGHNT, YYREEE (reference sequence). This CDR3 spans 15 amino acids. V was clipped by 0 bases and J by 4 bases, with 11 bases between them. CDR3: CASSLEGSAYNEQFF. The CDR3 DNA is TGTGCCAGCAGCTTGGAGGGGTCAGCTTACAATGAGCAGTTCTTC.

This chain uses TRBV6-1 with TRBJ1-1; TRBD1 matches 7 bases. Germline V gene data show CDR1 as MNHNS and CDR2 as SASEGT. The junction had 6 bases not matched to a gene; V was cut back by 8 bases and J by 0 bases. The CDR3 sequence is 14 residues long. The CDR3: CASCSGGMNTEAFF. The CDR3 DNA is TGTGCCAGCTGTTCAGGGGGAATGAACACTGAAGCTTTCTTT.